One sample yielded the 4 T cell receptor beta chains listed below, sequenced in a study of blood T cell repertoires in COVID-19. TCRdb keeps only in-frame clones here, not all; method: immunoSEQ multiplex PCR. The sample carries approximately 290,000 clones, 80% to 95% recorded once. Sequencing was done on a sample of PBMCs or T cells enriched from blood (not recorded which). Every receptor here comes from a woman under 40 who had recovered from COVID-19.

The rearrangement uses TRBV2 and TRBJ1-1; 8 bases align to TRBD1. This CDR3 contains 16 residues. Germline CDR1 and CDR2: SNHLY and FYNNEI. The trim removed 3 bases at V and 4 bases at J, leaving 10 bases unmatched. The CDR3 here is CASSEDRVISATEAFF. Written as DNA, the CDR3 is TGTGCCAGCAGTGAGGACAGGGTGATAAGTGCCACTGAAGCTTTCTTT.

The DNA of the CDR3 is TGTGCCAGCACTTCTGTGGGCGGGGGGAGCACCGGGGAGCTGTTTTTT. As protein: CASTSVGGGSTGELFF. V and J are TRBV7-2 and TRBJ2-2; 8 bases map to TRBD2. Germline V gives CDR1 SGHTA, CDR2 FQGNSA. CDR3 size: 16 residues. The V gene end was trimmed by 7 bases and the J gene end by 4 bases; junction bases not matched to a gene: 11.

This sequence joins TRBV6-5 and TRBJ2-7; D perhaps matches TRBD1 (5 bases). Trimming removed 5 bases from V and 3 bases from J, with 11 bases in between. This CDR3 has 13 amino acids. From germline, CDR1 is MNHEY and CDR2 SVGAGI. CDR3 in DNA: TGTGCCAGCAGTCCTGACAGAGTCTACGAGCAGTACTTC. It codes for CASSPDRVYEQYF.

The V call is TRBV19, the J call TRBJ2-7, with TRBD1 matching over 8 bases. J was trimmed by 3 bases and V by 5 bases; bases with no gene match: 9. CDR3 length equals 15 residues. The germline V gene encodes CDR1 LNHDA and CDR2 SQIVND (reference sequence). CDR3 bases: TGTGCCAGTAGTCTGACACCGGGACAGGACTACGAGCAGTACTTC. Amino acid sequence: CASSLTPGQDYEQYF.